These T cell receptor beta chains were read from a single sample in a study of T cell repertoires in cytomegalovirus infection. One entry per CDR3 protein results from TCRdb running MiXCR on the reads. The sample yields 400,000 to 550,000 distinct CDR3 sequences, about 11% seen once. Sequenced sample: PBMCs. Source of these receptors: a human donor in good health (CMV status not recorded). Some clones in this sample may be carry-over from other donors' samples. Both conserved end residues are part of each CDR3. The D gene is left open where the match is weak. A row's size may be missing; if present it is once, few, many or a size class.

size: NA; V: TRBV20-1; J: TRBJ2-3; D: TRBD2; DNA: TGCAGTGCTAGTTTCGGGACTAGCCTGAGGGATACGCAGTATTTT; CDR3: CSASFGTSLRDTQYF
size: many; V: TRBV12-3/TRBV12-4; J: TRBJ1-2; D: TRBD1; DNA: TGTGCCAGCAGTTTAATCCCTGGGACAGGGACCAGCGGCTACACCTTC; CDR3: CASSLIPGTGTSGYTF
size: many; V: TRBV12-3/TRBV12-4; J: TRBJ2-2; D: NA; DNA: TGTGCCAGCAGTTTAGCGCTAATGGCCTTAGGGGGGACCGGGGAGCTGTTTTTT; CDR3: CASSLALMALGGTGELFF
size: many; V: TRBV7-9; J: TRBJ2-3; D: TRBD2; DNA: TGTGCCAGCAGCCGAAGGCTAGCGGGGACCACAGATACGCAGTATTTT; CDR3: CASSRRLAGTTDTQYF
size: many; V: TRBV7-3; J: TRBJ1-1; D: TRBD1; DNA: TGTGCCAGCAGCCACTCGGACAGGAAAGGGGAAGCTTTCTTT; CDR3: CASSHSDRKGEAFF
size: NA; V: TRBV2; J: TRBJ2-3; D: NA; DNA: TGTGCCAGCAGTGAAGTTGGATGGGCAGGGGACGATACGCAGTATTTT; CDR3: CASSEVGWAGDDTQYF
size: many; V: TRBV19; J: TRBJ1-6; D: TRBD1; DNA: TGTGCCAGTAGACCGGGACAGGCGAATTCACCCCTCCACTTT; CDR3: CASRPGQANSPLHF
size: many; V: TRBV7-8; J: TRBJ1-2; D: NA; DNA: TGTGCCAGCAGCTTAGTGCTACAGAGGGGGGCTGGCTACACCTTC; CDR3: CASSLVLQRGAGYTF
size: many; V: TRBV19; J: TRBJ2-3; D: NA; DNA: TGTGCCAGTAGGAGGCTTCAGAGCACAGATACGCAGTATTTT; CDR3: CASRRLQSTDTQYF
size: many; V: TRBV7-8; J: TRBJ1-6; D: TRBD1; DNA: TGTGCCAGCAGCTTTGGACAGGATAATTCACCCCTCCACTTT; CDR3: CASSFGQDNSPLHF
size: many; V: TRBV7-6; J: TRBJ2-2; D: TRBD2; DNA: TGTGCCAGCAGCTCCGGACTAGCGGAGAACACCGGGGAGCTGTTTTTT; CDR3: CASSSGLAENTGELFF
size: once; V: TRBV11-2; J: TRBJ1-6; D: NA; DNA: TGTGCCAGCAGCCGGGGGGGGGAGCCCTATAATTCACCCCTCCACTTT; CDR3: CASSRGGEPYNSPLHF
size: NA; V: TRBV4-2; J: TRBJ2-7; D: NA; DNA: TGTGCCAGCAGCCAAGCACCGGGAGTCCAGGCATCCTCCGAGCAGTACTTC; CDR3: CASSQAPGVQASSEQYF
size: many; V: TRBV7-2; J: TRBJ1-2; D: TRBD1; DNA: TGTGCCAGCAGCTCGGACAGGGGGGTCGGGGGCTACACCTTC; CDR3: CASSSDRGVGGYTF
size: NA; V: TRBV9; J: TRBJ2-7; D: TRBD1; DNA: TGTGCCAGCAGCGTCCCCCACCCATCAAAACAACAGGGGGCCTCGCCTAGTGGGCAGTACTTC; CDR3: CASSVPHPSKQQGASPSGQYF
size: many; V: TRBV11-2; J: TRBJ2-1; D: NA; DNA: TGTGCCAGCAGCTTACGGGGACTCTCGAGCTCCTACAATGAGCAGTTCTTC; CDR3: CASSLRGLSSSYNEQFF
size: many; V: TRBV4-1; J: TRBJ2-1; D: TRBD1; DNA: TGCGCCAGCAGCCCCTGGACAGGATTCTACTACAATGAGCAGTTCTTC; CDR3: CASSPWTGFYYNEQFF
size: NA; V: TRBV7-9; J: TRBJ2-5; D: TRBD1; DNA: TGTGCCAGCAGCCGGGGGCCGGGACAGGGGCAACAAGAGACCCAGTACTTC; CDR3: CASSRGPGQGQQETQYF
size: NA; V: TRBV20-1; J: TRBJ2-4; D: TRBD2; DNA: TGCAGTGCTAGGATGGTAGCGGGGGGCCCCAGCACTCAGTACTTC; CDR3: CSARMVAGGPSTQYF
size: few; V: TRBV2; J: TRBJ2-2; D: NA; DNA: TGTGCCAGCAGTGTCGGACAGACCGGGGAGCTGTTTTTT; CDR3: CASSVGQTGELFF
size: few; V: TRBV5-1; J: TRBJ2-7; D: TRBD2; DNA: TGCGCCAGCAGCGCCCGGACTAGCCCAACTTTGGAGCAGTACTTC; CDR3: CASSARTSPTLEQYF